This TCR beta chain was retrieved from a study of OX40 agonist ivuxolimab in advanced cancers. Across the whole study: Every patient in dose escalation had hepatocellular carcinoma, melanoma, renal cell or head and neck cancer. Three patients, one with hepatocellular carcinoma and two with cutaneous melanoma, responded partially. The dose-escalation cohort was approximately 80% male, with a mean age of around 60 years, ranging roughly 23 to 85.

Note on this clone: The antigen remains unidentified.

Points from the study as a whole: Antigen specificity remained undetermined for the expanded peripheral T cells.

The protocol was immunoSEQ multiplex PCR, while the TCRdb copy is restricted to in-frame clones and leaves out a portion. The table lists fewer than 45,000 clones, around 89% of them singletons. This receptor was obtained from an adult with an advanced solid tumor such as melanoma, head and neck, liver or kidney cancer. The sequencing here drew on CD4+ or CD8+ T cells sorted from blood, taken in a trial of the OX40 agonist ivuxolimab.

The CDR3 is CSAAAAYGYTF. CDR3 DNA: TGCAGTGCTGCAGCTGCGTATGGCTACACCTTC. The chain employs TRBV20-1 and TRBJ1-2; D not resolved. This CDR3 region has 11 residues. CDR1 DFQATT and CDR2 SNEGSKA come from the germline V gene (reference sequence). Trimming shortened V by 5 bases and J by 5 bases, and 9 bases separated the two germline ends.